Sequencing of this T cell receptor beta chain was carried out in a study of blood T cell repertoires in COVID-19. The protocol was immunoSEQ multiplex PCR, while the TCRdb copy is restricted to in-frame clones and leaves out a portion. The table includes approximately 230,000 clones, more than 70% detected once. Germline CDR1 is GTSNPN and CDR2 is SVGIG (reference sequence). The CDR3 extends over 15 amino acids. The V and J ends lost 6 bases and 2 bases respectively, with 17 bases between them. This sequence joins TRBV30 and TRBJ1-5, with D possibly matching TRBD1 (6 bases). Sample: peripheral blood. The clonotype originates from a woman in her 30s with COVID-19, enrolled during active disease. CDR3 amino acids: CACEGGAGGNQPQHF. In DNA, the CDR3 is TGTGCCTGCGAGGGGGGCGCGGGGGGCAATCAGCCCCAGCATTTT.